A selection of T cell receptor beta chains follows, all from one sample in a study of response to subunit inactivated influenza vaccine. In TCRdb, the RT-PCR reads were re-called with MiXCR into one record per CDR3 protein. This sample has about 520,000 distinct CDR3 sequences, with approximately 7.2% found just once. Sequenced here: PBMCs from blood, sampled less than 30 months after vaccination. These TCRs come from a man between 50 and 70 years old who received an inactivated influenza vaccine. The CDR3 runs from the conserved cysteine through the conserved F or W. The D gene is left open where the match is weak. Expanded clones are given a class, and other clones once, few, many or no size at all.

V gene	clone size	J gene	D gene	CDR3 protein	CDR3 DNA
TRBV28	many	TRBJ1-2	.	CASTTLNGENTF	TGTGCCAGCACCACCTTAAATGGAGAGAACACCTTC
TRBV4-1	.	TRBJ2-1	TRBD2	CASSPSSGGAYNEQFF	TGCGCCAGCAGCCCCAGCAGCGGGGGGGCCTACAATGAGCAGTTCTTC
TRBV15	few	TRBJ2-7	.	CATSTRDGTYEQYF	TGTGCCACCAGTACTCGGGACGGAACCTACGAGCAGTACTTC
TRBV12-3/TRBV12-4	.	TRBJ2-6	.	CASSLLGRGANVLTF	TGTGCCAGCAGTTTACTGGGGCGTGGGGCCAACGTCCTGACTTTC
TRBV3-1	many	TRBJ2-1	.	CASSQDLARPQFF	TGTGCCAGCAGCCAAGATTTAGCCAGACCGCAGTTCTTC
TRBV7-2	many	TRBJ1-5	TRBD1	CASSRGQSNQPQHF	TGTGCCAGCAGCCGGGGACAGAGCAATCAGCCCCAGCATTTT
TRBV7-8	few	TRBJ2-1	TRBD2	CASSIARPYSGHRQYNEQFF	TGTGCCAGCAGCATCGCGAGACCGTATAGCGGGCATAGACAATACAATGAGCAGTTCTTC
TRBV27	many	TRBJ2-1	TRBD2	CASNQLAGGPVEQFF	TGTGCCAGCAACCAACTAGCGGGAGGGCCGGTTGAGCAGTTCTTC
TRBV3-1	.	TRBJ2-2	.	CASSRLKGRRTGELFF	TGTGCCAGCAGCCGCCTTAAGGGGAGGCGGACCGGGGAGCTGTTTTTT
TRBV20-1	many	TRBJ2-1	.	CSARTMSSYNEQFF	TGCAGTGCCCGGACTATGAGCTCCTACAATGAGCAGTTCTTC
TRBV18	.	TRBJ2-1	TRBD2	CASSPPGGSSYNEQFF	TGTGCCAGCTCACCACCGGGCGGGAGCTCCTACAATGAGCAGTTCTTC
TRBV20-1	.	TRBJ2-1	TRBD2	CSARASSSGGPNEQFF	TGCAGTGCTAGAGCCTCCTCCAGCGGGGGTCCCAATGAGCAGTTCTTC
TRBV28	few	TRBJ2-5	.	CASNTGGLTQETQYF	TGTGCCAGCAACACGGGTGGACTAACCCAAGAGACCCAGTACTTC
TRBV5-1	few	TRBJ2-3	.	CASSLGSGAYTDTQYF	TGCGCCAGCAGCTTGGGTTCCGGCGCATACACAGATACGCAGTATTTT
TRBV18	.	TRBJ2-4	TRBD2	CASSHTSGRRIAKNIQYF	TGTGCCAGCTCTCACACTAGCGGGAGGAGGATAGCCAAAAACATTCAGTACTTC
TRBV10-3	few	TRBJ2-5	.	CAISEGAGETQYF	TGTGCCATCAGTGAAGGGGCGGGGGAGACCCAGTACTTC